The 21 T cell receptor beta chains below were found in one sample sequenced in a study of glioma-infiltrating T cells after dendritic cell vaccination. Time point defined: after dendritic cell vaccination, including at tumor progression/relapse. Measured with immunoSEQ multiplex PCR; TCRdb has only the in-frame clones, and not every one. This table has roughly 80,000 clones, about nine tenths appearing once. This sample comprised blood, obtained after dendritic cell vaccination. These receptors all come from a human donor with glioblastoma.

The genes are TRBV18 and TRBJ2-7, with 7 bases fitting TRBD1. The CDR3 is made up of 13 amino acids. Per the germline V gene, CDR1 is KGHSH and CDR2 is LQKENI. The V segment lost 4 bases and the J segment 3 bases; nucleotides outside the gene matches: 3. The CDR3 nucleotides are TGTGCCAGCTCACGACAGGGTAACTACGAGCAGTACTTC. Its translation: CASSRQGNYEQYF. The whole variable domain, remainder taken from reference TRBV18 and TRBJ2-7, is NAGVMQNPRHLVRRRGQEARLRCSPMKGHSHVYWYRQLPEEGLKFMVYLQKENIIDESGMPKERFSAEFPKEGPSILRIQQVVRGDSAAYFCASSRQGNYEQYFGPGTRLTVT.

This clone was detected once. J is TRBJ2-1 and V is TRBV4-1; a possible D gene is TRBD2 (6 bases). There are 16 residues in the CDR3. With 4 bases removed from V and 8 bases from J, the gap between germline ends came to 21 bases. From germline, CDR1 is MGHRA and CDR2 YSYEKL. CDR3 amino acids: CASSRGGSYVVDEQFF. The DNA for the CDR3 is TGCGCCAGCAGCCGGGGAGGTTCATATGTCGTCGATGAGCAGTTCTTC.

The chain employs TRBV19 and TRBJ1-2; 10 bases are shared with TRBD1. The CDR3 spans 13 residues. V lost 4 bases and J lost 8; bases outside the gene matches: 4. Germline V gene sequence: CDR1 LNHDA, CDR2 SQIVND (reference sequence). In nucleotides, the CDR3 is TGTGCCAGTAGTACAGGACAGGGGGAAGGCTACACCTTC. Its protein product is CASSTGQGEGYTF.

The count of this clone is one. The V and J genes are TRBV7-2 and TRBJ1-6; weak D call: TRBD1 (6 bases). The CDR3 sequence is 14 residues long. CDR1 and CDR2 from the germline V gene are SGHTA and FQGNSA. V shed 4 bases and J shed 8 bases, with 12 bases lying between them. CDR3 nucleotides: TGTGCCAGCAGCTCAGGAGGGGGGGATTCACCCCTCCACTTT. Amino acid sequence: CASSSGGGDSPLHF.

This sequence joins TRBV5-1 and TRBJ2-5; D ambiguous. V lost 0 bases to trimming and J lost 5 bases, with 5 bases between them. From germline, CDR1 is SGHRS and CDR2 YFSETQ. This CDR3 region has 12 residues. CDR3 DNA sequence: TGCGCCAGCAGCTTGGACCGGGAGACCCAGTACTTC. Its protein is CASSLDRETQYF.

The chain is built from TRBV5-1 and TRBJ2-1; TRBD2 matches at 11 bases. CDR1 is SGHRS and CDR2 is YFSETQ in the germline V gene. The CDR3 has 14 amino acids. The V segment lost 6 bases and the J segment 5 bases; nucleotides outside the gene matches: 4. CDR3 loop: CASTTSGGHNEQFF. The CDR3 region has the DNA TGCGCCAGCACCACTAGCGGGGGTCACAATGAGCAGTTCTTC.

This clone was recorded once. The chain carries TRBV5-1 and TRBJ1-2; no firm D call. This CDR3 has 14 amino acids. The V gene's germline CDR1 is SGHRS and CDR2 YFSETQ. With 1 base removed from V and 4 bases from J, the gap between germline ends came to 11 bases. CDR3: CASSLSGDGYGYTF. CDR3 bases: TGCGCCAGCAGCTTGTCCGGGGATGGCTATGGCTACACCTTC.

This chain links TRBV6-5 with TRBJ2-1; TRBD1 might be the D (6 bases). The CDR3 consists of 12 residues. Germline values: CDR1 MNHEY, CDR2 SVGAGI. V was cut by 10 bases and J by 10 bases, with 17 bases left in between. The CDR3 DNA reads as TGTGCCATCGCGCGTGACACAGGGGAGCAGTTCTTC. As protein: CAIARDTGEQFF.

V and J are TRBV5-1 and TRBJ1-1; TRBD1 might be the D (6 bases). The CDR3 is 16 residues long. V lost 3 bases, J lost 4 bases, and 19 bases lay in between. Germline V gives CDR1 SGHRS, CDR2 YFSETQ. The CDR3 DNA follows: TGCGCCAGCAGCTCAAACCCGGGGGGCGCGGTCACTGAAGCTTTCTTT. Translation: CASSSNPGGAVTEAFF.

With regard to this clone: A read error may produce the germline difference seen at one junction end. The chain joins TRBV27 to TRBJ2-1; 7 nucleotides line up with TRBD2. The CDR3 has 15 residues. Germline assignment: CDR1 MNHEY and CDR2 SMNVEV (reference sequence). CDR3 in amino acids: CAGSSPGLPYNEQFF. CDR3 nucleotide sequence: TGTGCCGGCAGCTCACCGGGACTACCGTACAATGAGCAGTTCTTC.

This rearrangement joins TRBV6-6 to TRBJ1-6; 7 bases agree with TRBD1. The CDR3 covers 14 residues. The V gene end was trimmed by 6 bases and the J gene end by 8 bases; junction bases not matched to a gene: 7. Germline V gene lookup returns CDR1 MNHNY and CDR2 SVGAGI (reference sequence). DNA for the CDR3: TGTGCCAGCAGCCGACAGGGCCGGGATTCACCCCTCCACTTT. Its protein is CASSRQGRDSPLHF.

As DNA, the CDR3 is TGTGCCAGCAGCTTCCCCCCGGCCTACGAGCAGTACTTC. Translated: CASSFPPAYEQYF. The chain links TRBV7-2 to TRBJ2-7, with D uncertain. The CDR3 extends over 13 amino acids. V gave up 3 bases and J gave up 2 bases, with 8 bases separating them. In germline, CDR1 is SGHTA, CDR2 FQGNSA.

CDR3 sequence reads: CASKRRVNYGYTF. For the CDR3, the DNA is TGTGCCAGCAAACGGCGGGTGAACTATGGCTACACCTTC. The V gene is TRBV6-5, the J gene TRBJ1-2; no clear D. CDR3 length: 13 amino acids. V dropped 7 bases and J dropped 2 bases, with 11 bases sitting between them. The germline V gene encodes CDR1 MNHEY and CDR2 SVGAGI.

The V call is TRBV5-4, the J call TRBJ2-1, with 11 bases matching TRBD2. Per germline, CDR1 SGHNT and CDR2 YYREEE (reference sequence). Unmatched junction bases numbered 8, after V lost 3 bases and J lost 9 bases. This CDR3 is 15 amino acids long. CDR3 in DNA: TGTGCCAGCAGCTCCCCGGGACTAGCGGATACTGAGCAGTTCTTC. This encodes CASSSPGLADTEQFF.

The chain has TRBV19 and TRBJ1-1; D is unclear. The CDR3 runs to 15 residues. V was shortened by 3 bases and J by 0 bases, with 11 bases between the two germline ends. Germline values: CDR1 LNHDA, CDR2 SQIVND (reference sequence). The CDR3 sequence: CASSMAGRMNTEAFF. The CDR3 nucleotides read TGTGCCAGTAGTATGGCAGGTCGAATGAACACTGAAGCTTTCTTT.

V and J are TRBV29-1 and TRBJ1-1; D not certain. CDR3 length: 9 residues. The germline V and J ends were trimmed by 4 bases and 5 bases, with 2 bases remaining between them. Germline V CDR1 and CDR2: SQVTM, ANQGSEA. The CDR3 sequence is CSVATEAFF. CDR3 nucleotide sequence: TGCAGCGTTGCAACTGAAGCTTTCTTT. Drawing the rest from reference TRBV29-1 and TRBJ1-1, the complete variable domain is SAVISQKPSRDICQRGTSLTIQCQVDSQVTMMFWYRQQPGQSLTLIATANQGSEATYESGFVIDKFPISRPNLTFSTLTVSNMSPEDSSIYLCSVATEAFFGQGTRLTVV.

V usage is TRBV11-3 and J usage is TRBJ2-2; 10 nucleotides agree with TRBD2. V trimming: 4 bases; J trimming: 3 bases; junction bases outside the gene matches: 5. Germline CDR1 is SGHNT and CDR2 is YENEEA. The CDR3 is 16 amino acids. The CDR3 nucleotides read TGTGCCAGCAGCTCCCCTAGCGGGGGAGACACCGGGGAGCTGTTTTTT. This translates into CASSSPSGGDTGELFF.

The genes are TRBV6-1 and TRBJ2-5; D is ambiguous. Trimming removed 2 bases at V and 2 bases at J, with 12 bases between. The CDR3 consists of 15 residues. In germline, CDR1 is MNHNS, CDR2 SASEGT. CDR3 protein: CASSEYQGGQETQYF. The CDR3 DNA reads as TGTGCCAGCAGTGAATACCAAGGCGGTCAAGAGACCCAGTACTTC.

This clone has a single count. This rearrangement joins TRBV9 to TRBJ2-3; 8 positions agree with TRBD2. The CDR3 loop spans 16 amino acids. CDR1 is SGDLS, CDR2 YYNGEE, per germline. V lost 4 bases, J lost 3 bases, and 10 bases stayed unmatched. CDR3 DNA sequence: TGTGCCAGCAGCCCCCGGGGGGGGAGAGGAACAGATACGCAGTATTTT. It codes for CASSPRGGRGTDTQYF.

The J gene is TRBJ2-7, the V gene TRBV11-3; D is perhaps TRBD1 (6 bases). The CDR3 covers 15 residues. The germline V gene encodes CDR1 SGHNT and CDR2 YENEEA. Trimming stripped 1 base from V and 2 bases from J, with 12 bases between. The CDR3, as DNA: TGTGCCAGCAGCTTAGCAGGGGATCGGGCCTACGAGCAGTACTTC. This encodes CASSLAGDRAYEQYF. The whole variable domain, filled in from reference TRBV11-3 and TRBJ2-7, reads EAGVVQSPRYKIIEKKQPVAFWCNPISGHNTLYWYLQNLGQGPELLIRYENEEAVDDSQLPKDRFSAERLKGVDSTLKIQPAELGDSAVYLCASSLAGDRAYEQYFGPGTRLTVT.

The chain uses TRBV19 and TRBJ1-1, with 7 bases that match TRBD1. The V and J ends lost 1 base and 1 base, in that order; junction bases with no gene match: 6. Germline assignment: CDR1 LNHDA and CDR2 SQIVND (reference sequence). The CDR3 is 16 amino acids. The DNA of the CDR3 is TGTGCCAGTAGTATAGTGACAGGGAGGAGGAACACTGAAGCTTTCTTT. Protein sequence: CASSIVTGRRNTEAFF.